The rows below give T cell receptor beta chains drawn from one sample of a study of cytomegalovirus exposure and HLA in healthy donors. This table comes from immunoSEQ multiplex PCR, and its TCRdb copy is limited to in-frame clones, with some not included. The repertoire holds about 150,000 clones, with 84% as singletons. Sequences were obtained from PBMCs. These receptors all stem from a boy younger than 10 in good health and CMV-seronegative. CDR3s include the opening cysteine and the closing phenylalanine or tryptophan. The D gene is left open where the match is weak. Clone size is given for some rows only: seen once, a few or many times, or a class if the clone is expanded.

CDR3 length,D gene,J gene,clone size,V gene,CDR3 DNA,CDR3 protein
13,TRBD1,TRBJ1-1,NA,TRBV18,TGTGCCAGCTCAACTCGGACAGGCGACCCAGCTTTCTTT,CASSTRTGDPAFF
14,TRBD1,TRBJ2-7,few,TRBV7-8,TGTGCCAGCAGCTTAGTACACTCAGGGGGCGAGCAGTACTTC,CASSLVHSGGEQYF
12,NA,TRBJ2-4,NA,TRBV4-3,TGCGCCAGCAGCTACGAGAAAAACATTCAGTACTTC,CASSYEKNIQYF
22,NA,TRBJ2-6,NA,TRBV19,TGTGCCAGTAGTGGCTGGGGGACACACCTTTCGCCGACTTTCGCTGGGGCCAACGTCCTGACTTTC,CASSGWGTHLSPTFAGANVLTF
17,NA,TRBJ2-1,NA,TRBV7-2,TGTGCCAGCAGCCGACCGGGGGATCGGGGATTTTCCTATGAGCAGTTCTTC,CASSRPGDRGFSYEQFF
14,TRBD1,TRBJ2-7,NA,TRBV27,TGTGCCCGCGGAGAACGACAGGGAAGTTACGAGCAGTACTTC,CARGERQGSYEQYF
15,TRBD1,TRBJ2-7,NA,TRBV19,TGTGCCGGAAAAGTCCGGGACAGGGCCGCCTACGAGCAGTACTTC,CAGKVRDRAAYEQYF
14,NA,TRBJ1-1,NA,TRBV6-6,TGTGCCAGCAGTTACATACAGGAGAACACTGAAGCTTTCTTT,CASSYIQENTEAFF
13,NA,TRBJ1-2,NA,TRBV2,TGTGCCAGCAGTGAATCACGCGGGAATGGCTACACCTTC,CASSESRGNGYTF
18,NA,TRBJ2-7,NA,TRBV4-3,TGCGCCAGCAGCCAAGATCAACAGGGCATCAACCCCACCTACGAGCAGTACTTC,CASSQDQQGINPTYEQYF
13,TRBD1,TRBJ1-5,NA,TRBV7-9,TGTGCCAGCAACCGACAGGGGAATCAGCCCCAGCATTTT,CASNRQGNQPQHF
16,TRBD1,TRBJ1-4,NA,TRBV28,TGTGCCAGCAGTTTAAGGCAGGGACAGAGGAATGAAAAACTGTTTTTT,CASSLRQGQRNEKLFF
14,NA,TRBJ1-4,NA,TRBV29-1,TGCAGCGTGGGGGGACGCAGTCTAGGTGAAAAACTGTTTTTT,CSVGGRSLGEKLFF
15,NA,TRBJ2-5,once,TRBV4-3,TGCGCCAGCAGCCAAGATTTAGAGGGCCAAGAGACCCAGTACTTC,CASSQDLEGQETQYF
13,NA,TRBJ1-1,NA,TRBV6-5,TGTGCCAGCAGTGAACAAGGGGACACTGAAGCTTTCTTT,CASSEQGDTEAFF
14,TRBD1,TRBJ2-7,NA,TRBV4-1,TGCGCCAGCAGCCAAAGGACAGGAACCTACGAGCAGTACTTC,CASSQRTGTYEQYF
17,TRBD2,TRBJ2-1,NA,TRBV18,TGTGCCAGCTCCCTCTATACCGGGACTAGCGGGAGGTTTGAGCAGTTCTTC,CASSLYTGTSGRFEQFF
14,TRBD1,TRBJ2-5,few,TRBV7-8,TGTGCCAGCAGCTCCCGGGACAGACAAGAGACCCAGTACTTC,CASSSRDRQETQYF
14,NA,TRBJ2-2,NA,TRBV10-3,TGTGCCATCACCCGAGACAGAAACACCGGGGAGCTGTTTTTT,CAITRDRNTGELFF
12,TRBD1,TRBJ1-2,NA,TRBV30,TGTGCCTGGCGAACAGGGGGCGATGGCTACACCTTC,CAWRTGGDGYTF